Sequencing of this T cell receptor (beta chain) was carried out in a study of Graves' ophthalmopathy and Graves' hyperthyroidism. This clonotype was found a few times. Its antigen remains unidentified. Amplification of the TCR beta CDR3 regions used RNA transcripts (as template). First-round RT-PCR used HTBI primers; second-round multiplex PCR followed. TCRdb re-called the multiplex PCR reads with MiXCR, one entry per CDR3 protein. The table records some 1.1 million distinct CDR3 sequences, approximately 35% of them present only once. Germline V gives CDR1 MDHEN, CDR2 SYDVKM. This CDR3 has 14 amino acids. The V and J ends lost 6 bases and 8 bases respectively, with 16 bases between them. Points from the study as a whole: The majority of expanded thyroid clonotypes above 0.001 frequency also occurred in blood. The 13-signature model separated ophthalmopathy from stable hyperthyroidism at roughly 90% sensitivity and around 81% specificity.

The sequenced sample was peripheral blood or thyroid tissue (not recorded which). The V call is TRBV28, the J call TRBJ1-4; TRBD1 is a possible D gene (5 bases). This TCR derives from an adult man with Graves' hyperthyroidism. The CDR3 coding sequence is TGTGCCAGCAGGCCCGTTGATTGGGACGAAAAACTGTTTTTT. This sequence encodes CASRPVDWDEKLFF.